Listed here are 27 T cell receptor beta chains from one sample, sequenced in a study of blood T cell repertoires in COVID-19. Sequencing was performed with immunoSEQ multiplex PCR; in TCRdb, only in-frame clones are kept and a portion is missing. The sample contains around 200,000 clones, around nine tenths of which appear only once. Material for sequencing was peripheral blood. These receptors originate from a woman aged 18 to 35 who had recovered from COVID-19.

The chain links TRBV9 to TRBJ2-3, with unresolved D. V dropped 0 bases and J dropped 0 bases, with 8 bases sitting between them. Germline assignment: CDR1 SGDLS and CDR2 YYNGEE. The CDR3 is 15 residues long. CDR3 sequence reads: CASSVAPISTDTQYF. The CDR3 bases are TGTGCCAGCAGCGTAGCCCCTATAAGCACAGATACGCAGTATTTT.

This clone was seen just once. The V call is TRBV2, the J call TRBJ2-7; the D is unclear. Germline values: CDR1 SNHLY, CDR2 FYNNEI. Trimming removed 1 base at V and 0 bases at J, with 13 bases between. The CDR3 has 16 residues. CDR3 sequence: CASSEGCGLSSYEQYV. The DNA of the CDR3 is TGTGCCAGCAGTGAAGGGTGCGGATTAAGCTCCTACGAGCAGTACGTC.

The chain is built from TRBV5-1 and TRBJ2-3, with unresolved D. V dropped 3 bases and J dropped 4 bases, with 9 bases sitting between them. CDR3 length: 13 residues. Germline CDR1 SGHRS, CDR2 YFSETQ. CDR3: CASSSPGSDTQYF. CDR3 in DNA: TGCGCCAGCAGCTCCCCTGGCTCAGATACGCAGTATTTT. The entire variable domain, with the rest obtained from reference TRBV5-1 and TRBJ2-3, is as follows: KAGVTQTPRYLIKTRGQQVTLSCSPISGHRSVSWYQQTPGQGLQFLFEYFSETQRNKGNFPGRFSGRQFSNSRSEMNVSTLELGDSALYLCASSSPGSDTQYFGPGTRLTVL.

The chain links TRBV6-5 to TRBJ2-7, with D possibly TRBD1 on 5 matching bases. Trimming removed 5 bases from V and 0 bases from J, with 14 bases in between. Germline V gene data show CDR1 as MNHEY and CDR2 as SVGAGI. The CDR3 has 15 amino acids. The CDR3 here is CASSRWGPSSYEQYF. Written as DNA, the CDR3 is TGTGCCAGCAGTCGGTGGGGCCCAAGCTCCTACGAGCAGTACTTC.

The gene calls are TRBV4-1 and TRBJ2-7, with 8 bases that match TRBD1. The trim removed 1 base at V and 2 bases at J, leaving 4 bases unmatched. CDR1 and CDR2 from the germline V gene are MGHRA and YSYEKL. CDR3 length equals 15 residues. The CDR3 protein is CASSQVGQGPYEQYF. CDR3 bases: TGCGCCAGCAGCCAAGTCGGACAGGGCCCCTACGAGCAGTACTTC.

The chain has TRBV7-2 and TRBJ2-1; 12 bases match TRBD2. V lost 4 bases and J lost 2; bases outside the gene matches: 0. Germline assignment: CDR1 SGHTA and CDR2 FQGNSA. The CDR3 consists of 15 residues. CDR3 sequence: CASSWTSGTYNEQFF. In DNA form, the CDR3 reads TGTGCCAGCAGCTGGACTAGCGGGACCTACAATGAGCAGTTCTTC.

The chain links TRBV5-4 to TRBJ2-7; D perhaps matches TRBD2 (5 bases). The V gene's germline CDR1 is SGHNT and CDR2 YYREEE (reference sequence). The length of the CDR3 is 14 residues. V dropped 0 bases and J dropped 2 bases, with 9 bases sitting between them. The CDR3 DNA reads TGTGCCAGCAGCTTGGCGGGGAGTACCTACGAGCAGTACTTC. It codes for CASSLAGSTYEQYF.

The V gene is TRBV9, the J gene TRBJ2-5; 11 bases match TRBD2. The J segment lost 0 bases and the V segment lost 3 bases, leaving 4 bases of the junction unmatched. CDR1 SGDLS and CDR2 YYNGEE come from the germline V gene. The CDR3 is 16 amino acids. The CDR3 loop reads CASSGIAGGYQETQYF. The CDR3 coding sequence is TGTGCCAGCAGCGGGATAGCGGGGGGGTACCAAGAGACCCAGTACTTC. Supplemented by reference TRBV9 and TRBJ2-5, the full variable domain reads DSGVTQTPKHLITATGQRVTLRCSPRSGDLSVYWYQQSLDQGLQFLIQYYNGEERAKGNILERFSAQQFPDLHSELNLSSLELGDSALYFCASSGIAGGYQETQYFGPGTRLLVL.

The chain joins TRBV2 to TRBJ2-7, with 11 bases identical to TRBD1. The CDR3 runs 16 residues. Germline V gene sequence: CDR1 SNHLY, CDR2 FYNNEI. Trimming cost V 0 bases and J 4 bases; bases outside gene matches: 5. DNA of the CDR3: TGTGCCAGCAGTGAAGCGCGGGACAGGGGGATATACGAGCAGTACTTC. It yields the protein CASSEARDRGIYEQYF. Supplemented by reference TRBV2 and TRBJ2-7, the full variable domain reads EPEVTQTPSHQVTQMGQEVILRCVPISNHLYFYWYRQILGQKVEFLVSFYNNEISEKSEIFDDQFSVERPDGSNFTLKIRSTKLEDSAMYFCASSEARDRGIYEQYFGPGTRLTVT.

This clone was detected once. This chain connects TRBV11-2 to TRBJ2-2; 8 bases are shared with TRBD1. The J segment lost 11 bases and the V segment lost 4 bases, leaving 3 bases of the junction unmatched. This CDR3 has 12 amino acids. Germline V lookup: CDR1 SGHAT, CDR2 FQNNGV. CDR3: CASSYDRGELFF. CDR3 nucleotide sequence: TGTGCCAGCAGCTACGACAGGGGAGAGCTGTTTTTT.

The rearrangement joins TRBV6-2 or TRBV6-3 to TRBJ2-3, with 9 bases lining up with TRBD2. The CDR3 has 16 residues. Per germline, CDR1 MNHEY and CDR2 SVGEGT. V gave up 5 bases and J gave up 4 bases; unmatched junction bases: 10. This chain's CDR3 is CASSESSGSVADTQYF. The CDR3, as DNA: TGTGCCAGCAGTGAGAGTAGCGGGAGCGTCGCAGATACGCAGTATTTT.

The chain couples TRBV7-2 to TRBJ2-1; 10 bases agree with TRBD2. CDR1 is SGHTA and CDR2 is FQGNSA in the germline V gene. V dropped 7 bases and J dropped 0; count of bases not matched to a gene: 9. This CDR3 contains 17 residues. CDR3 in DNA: TGTGCCAGCACCCGGGGTAGCGGGGGGAGCTCCTACAATGAGCAGTTCTTC. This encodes CASTRGSGGSSYNEQFF.

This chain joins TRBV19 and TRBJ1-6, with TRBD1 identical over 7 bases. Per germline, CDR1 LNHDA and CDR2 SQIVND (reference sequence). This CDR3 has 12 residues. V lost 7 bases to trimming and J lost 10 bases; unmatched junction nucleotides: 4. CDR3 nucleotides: TGTGCCAGTACGCGGGACAGATCACCCCTCCACTTT. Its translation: CASTRDRSPLHF.

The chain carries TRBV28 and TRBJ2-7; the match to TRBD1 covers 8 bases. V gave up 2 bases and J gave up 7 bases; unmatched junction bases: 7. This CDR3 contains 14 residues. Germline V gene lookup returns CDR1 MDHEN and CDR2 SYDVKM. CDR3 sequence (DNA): TGTGCCAGCAGTTTAGGGACAGGCGGATGGGAGCAGTACGTC. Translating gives CASSLGTGGWEQYV.

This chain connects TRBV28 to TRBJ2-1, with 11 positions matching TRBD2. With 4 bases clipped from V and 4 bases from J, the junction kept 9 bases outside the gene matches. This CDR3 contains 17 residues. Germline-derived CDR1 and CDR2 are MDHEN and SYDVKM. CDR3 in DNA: TGTGCCAGCAGTTGCAGCGTCGGGACTAGCGGTTACAATGAGCAGTTCTTC. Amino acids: CASSCSVGTSGYNEQFF.

This chain's CDR3 is CASSTLLYEQYV. As DNA, the CDR3 is TGTGCCAGCAGCACACTACTCTACGAGCAGTACGTC. The chain links TRBV21-1 to TRBJ2-7; the D call TRBD2 from the table was never checked on the DNA. TRBV21-1 is assigned pseudogene status. The CDR3 sequence is 12 residues long.

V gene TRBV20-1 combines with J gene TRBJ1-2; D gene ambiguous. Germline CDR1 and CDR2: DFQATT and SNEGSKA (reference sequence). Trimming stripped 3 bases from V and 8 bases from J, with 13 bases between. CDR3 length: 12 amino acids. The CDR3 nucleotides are TGCAGTGCTAGTCGGCGGATCGACGGCTACACCTTC. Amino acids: CSASRRIDGYTF.

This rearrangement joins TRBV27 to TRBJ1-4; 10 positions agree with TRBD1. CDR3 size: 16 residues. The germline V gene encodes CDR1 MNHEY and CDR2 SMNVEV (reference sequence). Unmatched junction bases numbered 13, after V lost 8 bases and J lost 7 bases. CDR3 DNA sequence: TGTGCCAGCGCCTACCGACAGGGGGCGCTTGGTGAAAAACTGTTTTTT. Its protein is CASAYRQGALGEKLFF.

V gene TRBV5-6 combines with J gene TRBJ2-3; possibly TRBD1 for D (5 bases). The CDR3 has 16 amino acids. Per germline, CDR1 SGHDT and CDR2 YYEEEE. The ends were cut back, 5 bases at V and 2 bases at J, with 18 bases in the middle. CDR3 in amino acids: CASSTLKDTDTDTQYF. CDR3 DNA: TGTGCCAGCAGTACCCTCAAGGACACGGACACAGATACGCAGTATTTT.

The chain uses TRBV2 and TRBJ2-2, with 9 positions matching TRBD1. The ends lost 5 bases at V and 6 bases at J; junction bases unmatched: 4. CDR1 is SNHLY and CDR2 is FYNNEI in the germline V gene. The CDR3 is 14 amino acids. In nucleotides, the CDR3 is TGTGCCAGCAGTCGGGACAGGGAGGCCGGGGAGCTGTTTTTT. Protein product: CASSRDREAGELFF.

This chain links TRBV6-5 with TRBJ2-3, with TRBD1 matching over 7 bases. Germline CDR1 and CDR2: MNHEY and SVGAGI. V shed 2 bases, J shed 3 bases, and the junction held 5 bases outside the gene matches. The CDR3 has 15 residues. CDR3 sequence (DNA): TGTGCCAGCAGTTACGCGTCAGGGGGAACAGATACGCAGTATTTT. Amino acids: CASSYASGGTDTQYF.

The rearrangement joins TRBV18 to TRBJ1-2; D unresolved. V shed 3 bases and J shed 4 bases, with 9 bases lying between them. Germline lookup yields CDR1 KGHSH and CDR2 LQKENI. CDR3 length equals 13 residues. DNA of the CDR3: TGTGCCAGCTCACCGGAGGCGGGCTATGGCTACACCTTC. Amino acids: CASSPEAGYGYTF. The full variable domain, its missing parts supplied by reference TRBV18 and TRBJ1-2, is NAGVMQNPRHLVRRRGQEARLRCSPMKGHSHVYWYRQLPEEGLKFMVYLQKENIIDESGMPKERFSAEFPKEGPSILRIQQVVRGDSAAYFCASSPEAGYGYTFGSGTRLTVV.

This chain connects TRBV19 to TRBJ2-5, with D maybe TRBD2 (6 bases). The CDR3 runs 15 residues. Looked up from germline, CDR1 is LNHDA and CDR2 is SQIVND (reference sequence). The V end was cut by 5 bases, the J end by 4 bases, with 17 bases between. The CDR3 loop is CASSPQEGLGETQYF. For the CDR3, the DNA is TGTGCCAGTAGTCCCCAGGAGGGTCTGGGAGAGACCCAGTACTTC.

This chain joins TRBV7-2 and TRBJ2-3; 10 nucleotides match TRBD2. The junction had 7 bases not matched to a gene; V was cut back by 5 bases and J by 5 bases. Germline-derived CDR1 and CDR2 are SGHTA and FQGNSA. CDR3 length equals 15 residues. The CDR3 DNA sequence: TGTGCCAGCAGCCTTACTAGCGGGAAGGGAGATACGCAGTATTTT. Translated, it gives CASSLTSGKGDTQYF. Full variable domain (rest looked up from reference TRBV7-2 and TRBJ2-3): GAGVSQSPSNKVTEKGKDVELRCDPISGHTALYWYRQSLGQGLEFLIYFQGNSAPDKSGLPSDRFSAERTGGSVSTLTIQRTQQEDSAVYLCASSLTSGKGDTQYFGPGTRLTVL.

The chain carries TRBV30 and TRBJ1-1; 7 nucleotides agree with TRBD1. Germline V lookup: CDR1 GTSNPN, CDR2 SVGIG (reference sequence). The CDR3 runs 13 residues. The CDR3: CVSRRDRNTEAFF. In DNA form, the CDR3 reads TGTGTCTCGAGGAGGGACAGGAACACTGAAGCTTTCTTT. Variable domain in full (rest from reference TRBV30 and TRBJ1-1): SQTIHQWPATLVQPVGSPLSLECTVEGTSNPNLYWYRQAAGRGLQLLFYSVGIGQISSEVPQNLSASRPQDRQFILSSKKLLLSDSGFYLCVSRRDRNTEAFFGQGTRLTVV.

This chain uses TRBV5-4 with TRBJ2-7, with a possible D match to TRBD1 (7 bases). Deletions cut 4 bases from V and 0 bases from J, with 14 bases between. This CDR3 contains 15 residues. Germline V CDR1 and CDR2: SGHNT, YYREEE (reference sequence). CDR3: CASSPAGGSSYEQYF. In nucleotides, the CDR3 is TGTGCCAGCAGCCCTGCAGGGGGGTCCTCCTACGAGCAGTACTTC.

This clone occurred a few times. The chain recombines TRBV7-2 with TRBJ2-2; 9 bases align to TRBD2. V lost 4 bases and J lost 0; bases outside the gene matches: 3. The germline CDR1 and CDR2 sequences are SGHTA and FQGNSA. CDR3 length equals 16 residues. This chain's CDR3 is CASSSRLAANTGELFF. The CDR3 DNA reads TGTGCCAGCAGCTCCCGACTAGCGGCGAACACCGGGGAGCTGTTTTTT.